The clone carrying this T cell receptor (beta chain) was recorded a few times. These data come from a study of blood T cell repertoires in COVID-19. Method: immunoSEQ multiplex PCR; TCRdb's copy keeps in-frame clones and lacks some. The sample contains roughly 80,000 clones, roughly 80% of which appear only once. Per the germline V gene, CDR1 is SGDLS and CDR2 is YYNGEE. V lost 0 bases to trimming and J lost 5 bases, with 14 bases between them. This CDR3 comprises 16 residues. The V and J genes are TRBV9 and TRBJ2-2; D is possibly TRBD2 (5 bases). This sequence originates from a human donor in a cohort sampled during active COVID-19. The specimen was peripheral blood. CDR3 amino acids: CASSVATGIRTGELFF. CDR3 nucleotides: TGTGCCAGCAGCGTAGCTACCGGGATAAGGACCGGGGAGCTGTTTTTT.